These T cell receptor beta chains were read from a single sample in a study of T cell clonotyping in hematopoietic cell transplantation. Data came from immunoSEQ multiplex PCR; TCRdb stores just in-frame clones and leaves some out. This table holds tens of thousands of clones, about 93% found once. This material consisted of peripheral blood mononuclear cells, taken before stem cell transplant. The receptor set was obtained from a man aged 50 to 59 with acute myeloid leukemia. Some clones in this sample may be carry-over from other donors' samples. Both conserved end residues are part of each CDR3. The order of the fields is J gene, V gene, clone size, D gene, CDR3 protein, CDR3 DNA. A D gene is named only where the DNA matches it firmly. A clone size is listed for some rows: how often the clone was seen (once, few, many), or a class if it is expanded.

J gene: TRBJ2-1
V gene: TRBV2
clone size: NA
D gene: NA
CDR3 protein: CASSGDKIYNEQFF
CDR3 DNA: TGTGCCAGCAGTGGGGACAAGATATACAATGAGCAGTTCTTC

J gene: TRBJ1-5
V gene: TRBV28
clone size: once
D gene: NA
CDR3 protein: CASSRQENQPQHF
CDR3 DNA: TGTGCCAGCAGTAGACAGGAGAATCAGCCCCAGCATTTT

J gene: TRBJ1-5
V gene: TRBV28
clone size: NA
D gene: NA
CDR3 protein: CASSFGRPQPQHF
CDR3 DNA: TGTGCCAGCAGTTTTGGCAGACCTCAGCCCCAGCATTTT

J gene: TRBJ2-1
V gene: TRBV10-1
clone size: NA
D gene: NA
CDR3 protein: CASSLSGVLGEQFF
CDR3 DNA: TGCGCCAGCAGTCTCTCGGGAGTTTTGGGTGAGCAGTTCTTC

J gene: TRBJ2-5
V gene: TRBV4-3
clone size: NA
D gene: TRBD2
CDR3 protein: CASSQGSGGAVETQYF
CDR3 DNA: TGCGCCAGCAGCCAAGGCAGCGGGGGGGCCGTCGAGACCCAGTACTTC

J gene: TRBJ2-1
V gene: TRBV6-6
clone size: NA
D gene: NA
CDR3 protein: CASERDSYNEQFF
CDR3 DNA: TGTGCCAGCGAGAGGGATTCCTACAATGAGCAGTTCTTC

J gene: TRBJ2-1
V gene: TRBV19
clone size: NA
D gene: TRBD2
CDR3 protein: CASNRLAGGAYNEQFF
CDR3 DNA: TGTGCCAGTAATAGGCTAGCGGGAGGTGCCTACAATGAGCAGTTCTTC

J gene: TRBJ2-2
V gene: TRBV19
clone size: NA
D gene: NA
CDR3 protein: CASSPQKNTGELFF
CDR3 DNA: TGTGCCAGTAGTCCCCAGAAGAACACCGGGGAGCTGTTTTTT

J gene: TRBJ2-7
V gene: TRBV28
clone size: NA
D gene: NA
CDR3 protein: CASSLSLPGSYEQYF
CDR3 DNA: TGTGCCAGCAGTTTATCCCTCCCCGGGTCCTACGAGCAGTACTTC

J gene: TRBJ2-7
V gene: TRBV4-1
clone size: few
D gene: NA
CDR3 protein: CASSQAASERESEQYF
CDR3 DNA: TGCGCCAGCAGCCAAGCAGCGAGCGAGAGGGAATCCGAGCAGTACTTC

J gene: TRBJ2-3
V gene: TRBV4-1
clone size: NA
D gene: NA
CDR3 protein: CASSQEGAGSTDTQYF
CDR3 DNA: TGCGCCAGCAGCCAAGAGGGTGCCGGGAGCACAGATACGCAGTATTTT

J gene: TRBJ2-1
V gene: TRBV7-9
clone size: NA
D gene: TRBD2
CDR3 protein: CASSDQHGTSVYNEQFF
CDR3 DNA: TGTGCCAGCAGCGACCAACACGGGACTAGCGTTTACAATGAGCAGTTCTTC

J gene: TRBJ2-7
V gene: TRBV10-3
clone size: NA
D gene: TRBD2
CDR3 protein: CAIRMTSGDYEQYF
CDR3 DNA: TGTGCCATCAGAATGACTAGCGGCGACTACGAGCAGTACTTC

J gene: TRBJ2-7
V gene: TRBV5-4
clone size: NA
D gene: TRBD2
CDR3 protein: CASSFERGTRGEQYF
CDR3 DNA: TGTGCCAGCAGCTTTGAGCGGGGGACCAGGGGCGAGCAGTACTTC

J gene: TRBJ1-5
V gene: TRBV4-3
clone size: NA
D gene: NA
CDR3 protein: CASSQEGGLQPQHF
CDR3 DNA: TGCGCCAGCAGCCAGGAGGGGGGACTTCAGCCCCAGCATTTT

J gene: TRBJ2-7
V gene: TRBV4-1
clone size: NA
D gene: NA
CDR3 protein: CASSQGGRGSNEQYF
CDR3 DNA: TGCGCCAGCAGCCAAGGGGGCAGGGGAAGCAACGAGCAGTACTTC

J gene: TRBJ1-2
V gene: TRBV5-6
clone size: NA
D gene: NA
CDR3 protein: CASSSPGLGYTF
CDR3 DNA: TGTGCCAGCAGTTCTCCGGGCCTTGGCTACACCTTC

J gene: TRBJ1-2
V gene: TRBV7-2
clone size: NA
D gene: TRBD1
CDR3 protein: CASSYLNRGEGGYTF
CDR3 DNA: TGTGCCAGCAGCTATCTCAACAGGGGTGAGGGGGGCTACACCTTC

J gene: TRBJ2-1
V gene: TRBV20-1
clone size: NA
D gene: NA
CDR3 protein: CSPPNVAKQFF
CDR3 DNA: TGCAGTCCCCCGAATGTGGCCAAGCAGTTCTTC

J gene: TRBJ2-1
V gene: TRBV7-2
clone size: NA
D gene: NA
CDR3 protein: CASSPEGWARGEQFF
CDR3 DNA: TGTGCCAGCAGCCCCGAAGGTTGGGCTAGGGGTGAGCAGTTCTTC

J gene: TRBJ1-2
V gene: TRBV7-2
clone size: NA
D gene: NA
CDR3 protein: CASSLVGSLGYGYTF
CDR3 DNA: TGTGCCAGCAGCTTAGTCGGTTCGCTCGGCTATGGCTACACCTTC

J gene: TRBJ1-1
V gene: TRBV7-2
clone size: NA
D gene: NA
CDR3 protein: CASSLDGRGTEAFF
CDR3 DNA: TGTGCCAGCAGCTTAGACGGCAGGGGCACTGAAGCTTTCTTT

J gene: TRBJ1-1
V gene: TRBV7-2
clone size: NA
D gene: NA
CDR3 protein: CASSLEDTEAFF
CDR3 DNA: TGTGCCAGCAGCCTGGAGGACACTGAAGCTTTCTTT

J gene: TRBJ2-2
V gene: TRBV2
clone size: once
D gene: NA
CDR3 protein: CASRPQVYTGELFF
CDR3 DNA: TGTGCCAGCAGGCCCCAGGTTTACACCGGGGAGCTGTTTTTT

J gene: TRBJ2-1
V gene: TRBV19
clone size: few
D gene: TRBD1
CDR3 protein: CASSIRQGARDEQFF
CDR3 DNA: TGTGCCAGTAGTATCCGACAGGGGGCGCGAGATGAGCAGTTCTTC

J gene: TRBJ1-1
V gene: TRBV28
clone size: once
D gene: NA
CDR3 protein: CASSLRLPRRGGKAEAFF
CDR3 DNA: TGTGCCAGCAGTTTACGTTTACCCAGGAGGGGAGGGAAAGCTGAAGCTTTCTTT

J gene: TRBJ2-5
V gene: TRBV16
clone size: few
D gene: NA
CDR3 protein: CASSQSRGAEETQYF
CDR3 DNA: TGTGCCAGCAGCCAATCGAGGGGGGCTGAGGAGACCCAGTACTTC

J gene: TRBJ1-4
V gene: TRBV7-2
clone size: NA
D gene: NA
CDR3 protein: CASSRKQGGIEKLFF
CDR3 DNA: TGTGCCAGCAGCCGAAAACAGGGAGGAATCGAAAAACTGTTTTTT

J gene: TRBJ2-7
V gene: TRBV7-2
clone size: once
D gene: TRBD2
CDR3 protein: CASSLVAGTYEQYF
CDR3 DNA: TGTGCCAGCAGCTTAGTAGCGGGAACCTACGAGCAGTACTTC

J gene: TRBJ1-2
V gene: TRBV7-2
clone size: few
D gene: TRBD1
CDR3 protein: CASSLRQGAGYTF
CDR3 DNA: TGTGCCAGCAGCCTGCGACAGGGGGCTGGCTACACCTTC

J gene: TRBJ2-2
V gene: TRBV2
clone size: once
D gene: TRBD2
CDR3 protein: CASRLLADTGELFF
CDR3 DNA: TGTGCCAGCAGGTTACTAGCGGACACCGGGGAGCTGTTTTTT

J gene: TRBJ2-3
V gene: TRBV28
clone size: NA
D gene: TRBD1
CDR3 protein: CASSSRTGAHTDTQYF
CDR3 DNA: TGTGCCAGCAGCTCCCGGACAGGAGCCCACACAGATACGCAGTATTTT

J gene: TRBJ1-2
V gene: TRBV20-1
clone size: once
D gene: NA
CDR3 protein: CSGSRSGYTF
CDR3 DNA: TGCAGTGGATCTCGTAGCGGCTACACCTTC

J gene: TRBJ1-4
V gene: TRBV2
clone size: NA
D gene: NA
CDR3 protein: CASSEDSTNEKLFF
CDR3 DNA: TGTGCCAGCAGTGAGGACAGCACTAATGAAAAACTGTTTTTT

J gene: TRBJ2-6
V gene: TRBV30
clone size: NA
D gene: NA
CDR3 protein: CAQSRGAGANVLTF
CDR3 DNA: TGTGCCCAGAGTAGGGGGGCTGGGGCCAACGTCCTGACTTTC

J gene: TRBJ2-1
V gene: TRBV7-8
clone size: NA
D gene: NA
CDR3 protein: CASSLSPSYNEQFF
CDR3 DNA: TGTGCCAGCAGCTTATCTCCTTCCTACAATGAGCAGTTCTTC

J gene: TRBJ2-2
V gene: TRBV7-9
clone size: NA
D gene: NA
CDR3 protein: CASSFWTGNTGELFF
CDR3 DNA: TGTGCCAGCAGCTTTTGGACGGGGAACACCGGGGAGCTGTTTTTT

J gene: TRBJ1-5
V gene: TRBV18
clone size: few
D gene: TRBD1
CDR3 protein: CASSLGTGHNQPQHF
CDR3 DNA: TGTGCCAGCTCACTAGGGACAGGGCACAATCAGCCCCAGCATTTT

J gene: TRBJ1-1
V gene: TRBV2
clone size: NA
D gene: NA
CDR3 protein: CASSLGRLNTEAFF
CDR3 DNA: TGTGCCAGCAGTCTGGGACGCTTGAACACTGAAGCTTTCTTT

J gene: TRBJ2-1
V gene: TRBV7-2
clone size: NA
D gene: NA
CDR3 protein: CASSQTGLRLIF
CDR3 DNA: TGTGCCAGCAGCCAAACGGGACTTAGGTTAATCTTC

J gene: TRBJ2-7
V gene: TRBV28
clone size: NA
D gene: NA
CDR3 protein: CASSSSFGSLTYEQYF
CDR3 DNA: TGTGCCAGCAGCTCATCCTTCGGTAGTTTAACCTACGAGCAGTACTTC

J gene: TRBJ1-1
V gene: TRBV7-2
clone size: NA
D gene: NA
CDR3 protein: CASEQGLNTEAFF
CDR3 DNA: TGTGCCAGCGAACAGGGACTAAACACTGAAGCTTTCTTT

J gene: TRBJ2-1
V gene: TRBV7-3
clone size: few
D gene: TRBD2
CDR3 protein: CASSPLASGYNEQFF
CDR3 DNA: TGTGCCAGCAGTCCTTTGGCTAGCGGGTACAATGAGCAGTTCTTC

J gene: TRBJ2-2
V gene: TRBV29-1
clone size: NA
D gene: TRBD1
CDR3 protein: CSARQGDGELFF
CDR3 DNA: TGCAGCGCCAGACAGGGGGACGGGGAGCTGTTTTTT

J gene: TRBJ2-3
V gene: TRBV27
clone size: NA
D gene: TRBD2
CDR3 protein: CASSVTSGGARDTQYF
CDR3 DNA: TGTGCCAGCAGTGTGACTAGCGGGGGGGCCAGAGATACGCAGTATTTT

J gene: TRBJ2-1
V gene: TRBV9
clone size: NA
D gene: NA
CDR3 protein: CASSVGASFLSEQFF
CDR3 DNA: TGTGCCAGCAGCGTAGGGGCTAGTTTCTTATCAGAGCAGTTCTTC

J gene: TRBJ2-7
V gene: TRBV29-1
clone size: NA
D gene: NA
CDR3 protein: CSAKGQFSYEQYF
CDR3 DNA: TGCAGCGCTAAAGGACAGTTCTCCTACGAGCAGTACTTC

J gene: TRBJ1-2
V gene: TRBV7-9
clone size: NA
D gene: NA
CDR3 protein: CASSPRAGLGHYGYTF
CDR3 DNA: TGTGCCAGCAGCCCCAGAGCTGGATTGGGCCACTATGGCTACACCTTC